This T cell receptor beta chain was recovered during a study of blood T cell repertoires in COVID-19. In the study overall: Italy, Spain and the United States were the sources of the convalescent and acute COVID-19 samples. From T cells, B-cell-depleted T cells, or PBMCs came the material, which was cDNA or gDNA.

Authors' data handling: Nucleated cell counts were estimated from reference gene primer amplification. Profiled with immunoSEQ multiplex PCR; TCRdb holds only in-frame clones, not every one. V, J and clone size are taken as reported in that table, and D and trimming were inferred from the DNA itself. Of around 130,000 clones detected, around nine tenths appear once; the ten largest clones hold about 5.6%. CDR1 is MNHNY, CDR2 SVGAGI, per germline (reference sequence). The germline V and J ends were trimmed by 6 bases and 8 bases, with 10 bases remaining between them. The CDR3 totals 11 residues. J is TRBJ1-2 and V is TRBV6-6; no reliable D call. This TCR was sampled from a human donor in a cohort sampled during active COVID-19. Source material: peripheral blood. The CDR3 DNA is TGTGCCAGCAGCGAGGCGCCCGGCTACACCTTC. Protein sequence: CASSEAPGYTF.